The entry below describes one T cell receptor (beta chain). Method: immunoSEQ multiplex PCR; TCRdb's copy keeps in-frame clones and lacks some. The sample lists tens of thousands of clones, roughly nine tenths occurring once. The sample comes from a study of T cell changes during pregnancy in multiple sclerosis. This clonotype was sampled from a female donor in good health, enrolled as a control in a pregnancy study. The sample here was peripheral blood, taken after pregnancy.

The CDR3 sequence is CADRDTSANGELFF. The CDR3 nucleotides read TGTGCCGACAGGGACACCTCCGCGAACGGGGAGCTGTTTTTT. The chain is built from TRBV2 and TRBJ2-2, with 7 bases lining up with TRBD1. Germline trimming cut 11 bases from V and 7 bases from J; bases unmatched to any gene: 13. The germline CDR1 and CDR2 sequences are SNHLY and FYNNEI. This CDR3 region has 14 residues.